One and the same sample provided the 18 T cell receptor beta chains below, sequenced in a study of shared clonotypes between healthy human individuals. The method was immunoSEQ multiplex PCR; TCRdb's version includes in-frame clones alone and lacks a portion of them. The profile covers hundreds of thousands of clones, with roughly 72% appearing a single time and around 1.8% taken by the ten largest. Sequenced sample: memory CD4+ T cells sorted from blood. The subset: CD45RA-negative fraction. These receptors all stem from a woman aged 25 to 39 in good health.

CDR3 bases: TGCGCCAGCAGCCAAGATGGTCTTACTGGGGGCTACACCTTC. It specifies CASSQDGLTGGYTF. The chain joins TRBV4-1 to TRBJ1-2, with D hard to call. The CDR3 contains 14 residues. CDR1 and CDR2 from the germline V gene are MGHRA and YSYEKL. V shed 0 bases and J shed 8 bases, with 13 bases lying between them.

V and J are TRBV5-1 and TRBJ1-1; D is unclear. The CDR3 sequence is 14 residues long. V lost 2 bases and J lost 4, with 12 bases in between. The germline V gene has CDR1 SGHRS and CDR2 YFSETQ. The CDR3 here is CASSFMDGSTEAFF. Here the CDR3 DNA reads TGCGCCAGCAGCTTTATGGACGGTTCCACTGAAGCTTTCTTT. The entire variable domain, with the rest obtained from reference TRBV5-1 and TRBJ1-1, is as follows: KAGVTQTPRYLIKTRGQQVTLSCSPISGHRSVSWYQQTPGQGLQFLFEYFSETQRNKGNFPGRFSGRQFSNSRSEMNVSTLELGDSALYLCASSFMDGSTEAFFGQGTRLTVV.

Note on this clone: An end of the junction does not agree with germline; a read error may underlie this. The chain is built from TRBV29-1 and TRBJ1-3, with D maybe TRBD1 (6 bases). CDR1 is SQVTM, CDR2 ANQGSEA, per germline. The CDR3 is 13 amino acids. CDR3 amino acids: CSVKDRTGNTIYF. CDR3 nucleotides: TGCAGCGTTAAAGACAGGACTGGAAACACCATATATTTT.

In regard to this clone: Other DNA sequences in this sample translate to the same CDR3. V and J are TRBV7-2 and TRBJ2-1, with D unclear. Trimming removed 5 bases from V and 6 bases from J, with 11 bases in between. Germline V gene lookup returns CDR1 SGHTA and CDR2 FQGNSA. This CDR3 has 13 residues. The CDR3: CASSPSWGNEQFF. Here the CDR3 DNA reads TGTGCCAGCAGCCCATCTTGGGGCAATGAGCAGTTCTTC.

V and J are TRBV5-8 and TRBJ2-7, with D perhaps being TRBD1 or TRBD2 (6 bases each). Germline V lookup: CDR1 SGHTS, CDR2 YDEGEE. The CDR3 spans 15 residues. The germline V and J ends were trimmed by 0 bases and 2 bases, with 12 bases remaining between them. The CDR3 here is CASSLAGGTAYEQYF. CDR3 nucleotides: TGTGCCAGCAGCTTGGCCGGGGGCACAGCCTACGAGCAGTACTTC.

The J gene is TRBJ2-3, the V gene TRBV2, with D possibly being TRBD1 (6 bases). Trimming took 8 bases from V and 5 from J, leaving 20 bases between them. CDR3 length: 15 amino acids. CDR1 is SNHLY and CDR2 is FYNNEI in the germline V gene. This chain's CDR3 is CASPSDRFEGDTQYF. CDR3 DNA: TGTGCCAGCCCATCCGACAGGTTTGAAGGAGATACGCAGTATTTT. Together with reference TRBV2 and TRBJ2-3, the CDR3 gives the full variable domain: EPEVTQTPSHQVTQMGQEVILRCVPISNHLYFYWYRQILGQKVEFLVSFYNNEISEKSEIFDDQFSVERPDGSNFTLKIRSTKLEDSAMYFCASPSDRFEGDTQYFGPGTRLTVL.

The chain employs TRBV11-3 and TRBJ2-2, with D uncertain. This CDR3 has 14 amino acids. The V gene's germline CDR1 is SGHNT and CDR2 YENEEA. V shed 1 base and J shed 0 bases, with 3 bases lying between them. In DNA, the CDR3 is TGTGCCAGCAGCTTAGGCCCGAACACCGGGGAGCTGTTTTTT. The encoded protein is CASSLGPNTGELFF.

V gene TRBV5-1 combines with J gene TRBJ2-1; no reliable D call. Trimming removed 1 base at V and 8 bases at J, with 13 bases between. The CDR3 consists of 14 residues. Germline V CDR1 and CDR2: SGHRS, YFSETQ. The CDR3 protein is CASSLLASGDEQFF. The CDR3 DNA reads TGCGCCAGCAGCTTGTTGGCCTCCGGCGATGAGCAGTTCTTC. The full variable domain, rest sourced from reference TRBV5-1 and TRBJ2-1, is KAGVTQTPRYLIKTRGQQVTLSCSPISGHRSVSWYQQTPGQGLQFLFEYFSETQRNKGNFPGRFSGRQFSNSRSEMNVSTLELGDSALYLCASSLLASGDEQFFGPGTRLTVL.

V is TRBV7-8 and J is TRBJ2-3; TRBD2 aligns across 8 bases. V was pared by 4 bases and J by 1 base, with 7 bases of the junction left unmatched. Germline V gives CDR1 SGHVS, CDR2 FQNEAQ. The CDR3 totals 16 residues. The CDR3 region is CASSSPTSGRTDTQYF. As DNA, the CDR3 is TGTGCCAGCAGCTCGCCTACTAGCGGTCGCACAGATACGCAGTATTTT.

CDR3 sequence (DNA): TGTGCCAGCAGCAGGGGGCAGGGCGCTGGAAACACCATATATTTT. Its translation: CASSRGQGAGNTIYF. V gene TRBV6-1 combines with J gene TRBJ1-3; 8 bases map to TRBD1. The ends lost 6 bases at V and 2 bases at J; junction bases unmatched: 6. The CDR3 spans 15 residues. Germline CDR1 is MNHNS and CDR2 is SASEGT.

The V and J genes are TRBV11-2 and TRBJ1-5; 9 nucleotides agree with TRBD1. The CDR3 is 15 residues long. Germline V CDR1 and CDR2: SGHAT, FQNNGV. V was pared by 5 bases and J by 0 bases, with 2 bases of the junction left unmatched. The CDR3 sequence: CASSQGQGSNQPQHF. Here the CDR3 DNA reads TGTGCCAGCAGCCAGGGACAGGGTAGCAATCAGCCCCAGCATTTT. The whole variable domain, filled in from reference TRBV11-2 and TRBJ1-5, reads EAGVAQSPRYKIIEKRQSVAFWCNPISGHATLYWYQQILGQGPKLLIQFQNNGVVDDSQLPKDRFSAERLKGVDSTLKIQPAKLEDSAVYLCASSQGQGSNQPQHFGDGTRLSIL.

This chain uses TRBV6-4 with TRBJ2-6; the match to TRBD1 covers 11 bases. This CDR3 region has 17 residues. From germline, CDR1 is MRHNA and CDR2 SNTAGT. The trim removed 5 bases at V and 0 bases at J, leaving 3 bases unmatched. CDR3 coding DNA: TGTGCCAGCAGTAAAGGGACAGGGGGCTCTGGGGCCAACGTCCTGACTTTC. The encoded protein is CASSKGTGGSGANVLTF.

The chain has TRBV5-1 and TRBJ1-5; tentative D call: TRBD1 (6 bases). Trimming left V 4 bases short and J 6 bases short, with 17 bases between. The CDR3 contains 15 residues. Germline CDR1 and CDR2: SGHRS and YFSETQ. CDR3 sequence: CASSPEGDGAQPQHF. CDR3 DNA sequence: TGCGCCAGCAGCCCCGAGGGGGATGGGGCTCAGCCCCAGCATTTT. Filled out from reference TRBV5-1 and TRBJ1-5, the complete variable domain reads KAGVTQTPRYLIKTRGQQVTLSCSPISGHRSVSWYQQTPGQGLQFLFEYFSETQRNKGNFPGRFSGRQFSNSRSEMNVSTLELGDSALYLCASSPEGDGAQPQHFGDGTRLSIL.

This rearrangement joins TRBV13 to TRBJ2-2; TRBD2 is a possible D gene (6 bases). Trimming pared 5 bases from V and 6 bases from J, leaving 22 bases between. Germline-derived CDR1 and CDR2 are PRHDT and FYEKMQ (reference sequence). The CDR3 loop spans 17 amino acids. CDR3 coding DNA: TGTGCCAGCAGCCCCCCCGTGGGACTCCTGAGGGCCGGGGAGCTGTTTTTT. Protein product: CASSPPVGLLRAGELFF.

V and J are TRBV5-1 and TRBJ2-5, with D maybe TRBD1 (6 bases). Germline V lookup: CDR1 SGHRS, CDR2 YFSETQ. The V end lost 0 bases, the J end lost 5 bases, and 14 bases lay between the germline ends. The CDR3 totals 15 residues. This chain's CDR3 is CASSLVGGASETQYF. DNA for the CDR3: TGCGCCAGCAGCTTGGTAGGGGGAGCGAGCGAGACCCAGTACTTC. Using reference TRBV5-1 and TRBJ2-5 for the parts outside the CDR3, the full variable domain is KAGVTQTPRYLIKTRGQQVTLSCSPISGHRSVSWYQQTPGQGLQFLFEYFSETQRNKGNFPGRFSGRQFSNSRSEMNVSTLELGDSALYLCASSLVGGASETQYFGPGTRLLVL.

This rearrangement joins TRBV27 to TRBJ1-2, with 9 nucleotides matching TRBD1. The V segment lost 3 bases and the J segment 9 bases; nucleotides outside the gene matches: 17. CDR1 is MNHEY, CDR2 SMNVEV, per germline (reference sequence). The CDR3 is made up of 17 amino acids. CDR3 bases: TGTGCCAGCAGTTTGGGCCCCCCGGGACAGGGAATCTGGAGCTACACCTTC. It specifies CASSLGPPGQGIWSYTF.

The rearrangement joins TRBV10-2 to TRBJ2-5; 9 bases match TRBD1. Trimming cost V 10 bases and J 2 bases; bases outside gene matches: 2. The CDR3 loop spans 12 amino acids. CDR1 WSHSY and CDR2 SAAADI come from the germline V gene. CDR3 loop: CATGQGQETQYF. In DNA form, the CDR3 reads TGCGCCACGGGACAGGGTCAAGAGACCCAGTACTTC.

The J gene is TRBJ2-7, the V gene TRBV28, with 8 bases matching TRBD2. Germline-derived CDR1 and CDR2 are MDHEN and SYDVKM. J was trimmed by 4 bases and V by 6 bases; bases with no gene match: 8. The CDR3 is made up of 14 amino acids. The CDR3 DNA sequence: TGTGCCAGCAGAAGGGTAGCGGGATCTTACGAGCAGTACTTC. Its protein product is CASRRVAGSYEQYF.